This T cell receptor (beta chain) came from a study of shared clonotypes between healthy human individuals. Study as a whole: The study enrolled a couple of women and three men aged 18 to 49.

Study-wide points: Rarefaction showed sorted-subset sequencing was incomplete despite large depth.

The CDR3 is made up of 14 amino acids. Germline V gene lookup returns CDR1 SGHKS and CDR2 YYEKEE (reference sequence). Trimming removed 3 bases from V and 1 base from J, with 10 bases in between. Those who donated were healthy HIV-negative adults, with no recent acute infections or vaccinations reported. Concerning this clone itself: What it binds is not known.

Sorted subsets were amplified in replicate PCRs using about 210 ng DNA, roughly 30,000 T cell genomes. TCRdb keeps only in-frame clones here, not all; method: immunoSEQ multiplex PCR. The sample records 200,000 to 250,000 clones, just over 65% being singletons. The sequence came from a man in his thirties or forties in good health. This rearrangement joins TRBV5-5 to TRBJ1-1; no clear D gene. The specimen sequenced was memory CD4+ T cells sorted from blood. The subset: CD45RA-negative fraction. CDR3 nucleotides: TGTGCCAGCAGCTCACTTCCCGGGAACACTGAAGCTTTCTTT. Encoded protein: CASSSLPGNTEAFF.